Sequencing of this TCR beta chain was carried out in a study of OX40 agonist ivuxolimab in advanced cancers. Study information: The patients got ivuxolimab, which is an agonistic anti-OX40 (CD134) antibody. Patients were infused with ivuxolimab every 2 weeks at 0.01 to 10 mg/kg. It was permissible to have had prior anti-PD-1, anti-PD-L1 or anti-CTLA-4 therapy, and around 40% had some. General study findings and limits: Determination of antigen specificity was not performed for the expanded peripheral T cells.

Of note for this clone: The antigen is not known.

This CDR3 is 16 amino acids long. Deletions cut 5 bases from V and 1 base from J, with 12 bases between. Germline CDR1 SGHTA, CDR2 FQGTGA. Data came from immunoSEQ multiplex PCR; TCRdb stores just in-frame clones and leaves some out. This table holds fewer than 100,000 clones, around 80% found once. This receptor was identified in an adult with an advanced solid tumor such as melanoma, head and neck, liver or kidney cancer. This chain joins TRBV7-3 and TRBJ2-6; TRBD1 or TRBD2 may be the D gene (5 bases each). The specimen was CD4+ or CD8+ T cells sorted from blood, collected in a trial of the OX40 agonist ivuxolimab. This CDR3 reads CASSGGSGSGANVLTF. The CDR3 DNA sequence: TGTGCCAGCAGCGGCGGGTCAGGGTCTGGGGCCAACGTCCTGACTTTC.